The present T cell receptor beta chain was sequenced within a study of beta chain features in type 1 diabetes. Study findings and constraints: A pattern of fewer insertions and more deletions at VDJ junctions was seen in type 1 diabetes patients. A greater similarity of naive, central memory and Treg TCRB repertoires was seen among patients than among healthy donors.

All of the isolated RNA was reverse transcribed, so expressed TCRB transcripts were sequenced. Sequencing was performed with immunoSEQ multiplex PCR; in TCRdb, only in-frame clones are kept and a portion is missing. The data show 350,000 or so clones, with around 19% seen just once and roughly 0.045% held by the top ten. Comment on this clone: Its antigen is still unknown.

Isolation of CD4+ naive, central memory, regulatory and stem cell-like memory cells was achieved by sorting via CD45RO/CCR7/CD25/CD127/CD95/CD27. This CDR3 is built from 14 residues. Between the trimmed V and J ends, which lost 4 bases and 6 bases, there was a span of 15 bases. The germline V gene encodes CDR1 SNHLY and CDR2 FYNNEI. Sequences were obtained from naive CD4+ T cells from blood. V usage is TRBV2 and J usage is TRBJ1-1, with unresolved D. This receptor was taken from a young woman in good health. As DNA, the CDR3 is TGTGCCAGCAGTGTCGAGGGAAGTGGTGCTGAAGCTTTCTTT. Translating gives CASSVEGSGAEAFF.